The 4 T cell receptor beta chains below all came from one sample that was sequenced in a study of early T cells in non-severe SARS-CoV-2 infection. TCRdb reprocessed the 5' RACE reads via MiXCR and lists one record per CDR3 protein. The data show 10,000 to 13,000 distinct CDR3 sequences, around 5% seen once. The sample consisted of whole blood. These receptors all come from an adult who was a healthcare worker with PCR-confirmed SARS-CoV-2 infection or an uninfected control (not recorded which).

The rearrangement joins TRBV5-6 to TRBJ1-1; 10 nucleotides line up with TRBD1. Germline V gene sequence: CDR1 SGHDT, CDR2 YYEEEE. This CDR3 comprises 16 residues. V trimming: 4 bases; J trimming: 5 bases; junction bases outside the gene matches: 11. The chain's CDR3 is CASSLRQGAISTEAFF. The CDR3 region has the DNA TGTGCCAGCAGCCTCCGACAGGGGGCTATTAGTACTGAAGCTTTCTTT.

This clonotype was seen repeatedly, ten times or more. The chain combines TRBV7-9 with TRBJ2-3; D possibly corresponds to TRBD1 (6 bases). This CDR3 region has 14 residues. The germline V gene encodes CDR1 SEHNR and CDR2 FQNEAQ (reference sequence). Trimming left V 3 bases short and J 6 bases short, with 13 bases between. CDR3 nucleotide sequence: TGTGCCAGCAGCTTCGGCAGGGGTGGCGATACGCAGTATTTT. This codes for CASSFGRGGDTQYF. Looking up the rest from reference TRBV7-9 and TRBJ2-3 gives the full variable domain: DTGVSQNPRHKITKRGQNVTFRCDPISEHNRLYWYRQTLGQGPEFLTYFQNEAQLEKSRLLSDRFSAERPKGSFSTLEIQRTEQGDSAMYLCASSFGRGGDTQYFGPGTRLTVL.

Details on this clonotype: A much larger clone differs from this one at a single base, so this may be a read error. In DNA form, the CDR3 reads TGTGCCTCGGGTTATAGCGGGGGGGCATATATGCAGTATTTT. Its protein is CASGYSGGAYMQYF. The V gene is TRBV30, the J gene TRBJ2-3; 11 bases match TRBD2. CDR1 GTSNPN and CDR2 SVGIG come from the germline V gene (reference sequence). This CDR3 spans 14 amino acids. V dropped 7 bases and J dropped 11; count of bases not matched to a gene: 14.

This clonotype was detected only a few times. The rearrangement uses TRBV2 and TRBJ2-5; perhaps D is TRBD1 or TRBD2 (6 bases each). The length of the CDR3 is 17 residues. V lost 3 bases, J lost 5 bases, and 22 bases lay in between. The V gene's germline CDR1 is SNHLY and CDR2 FYNNEI. The CDR3 DNA sequence: TGTGCCAGCAGTGATCGTCTGGGGGGCCTTGGGCGCGAGACCCAGTACTTC. Translating it yields CASSDRLGGLGRETQYF.